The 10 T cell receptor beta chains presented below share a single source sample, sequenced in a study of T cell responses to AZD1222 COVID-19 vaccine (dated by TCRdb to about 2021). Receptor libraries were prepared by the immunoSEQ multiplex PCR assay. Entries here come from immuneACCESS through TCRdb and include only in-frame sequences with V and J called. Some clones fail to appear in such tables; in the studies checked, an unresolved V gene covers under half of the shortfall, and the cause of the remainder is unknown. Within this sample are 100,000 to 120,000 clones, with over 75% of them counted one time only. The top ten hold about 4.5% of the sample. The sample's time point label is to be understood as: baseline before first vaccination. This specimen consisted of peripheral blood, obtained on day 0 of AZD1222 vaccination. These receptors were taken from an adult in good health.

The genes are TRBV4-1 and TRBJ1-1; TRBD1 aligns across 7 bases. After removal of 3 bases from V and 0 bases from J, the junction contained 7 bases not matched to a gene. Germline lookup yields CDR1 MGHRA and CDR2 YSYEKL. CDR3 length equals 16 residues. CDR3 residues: CASSQALGGMNTEAFF. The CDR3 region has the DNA TGCGCCAGCAGCCAGGCTCTAGGGGGCATGAACACTGAAGCTTTCTTT.

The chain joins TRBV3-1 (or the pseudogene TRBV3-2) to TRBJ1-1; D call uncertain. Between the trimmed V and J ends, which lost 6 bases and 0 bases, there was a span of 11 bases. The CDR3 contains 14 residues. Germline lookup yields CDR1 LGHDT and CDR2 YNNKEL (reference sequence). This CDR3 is CASSIGNMNTEAFF. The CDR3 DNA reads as TGTGCCAGCAGTATAGGAAACATGAACACTGAAGCTTTCTTT.

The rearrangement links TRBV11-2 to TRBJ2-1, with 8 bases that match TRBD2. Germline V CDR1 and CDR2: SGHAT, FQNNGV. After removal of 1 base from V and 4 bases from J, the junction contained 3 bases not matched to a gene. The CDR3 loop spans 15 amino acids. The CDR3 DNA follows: TGTGCCAGCAGCTTAGCGGGAGGGCCATACAATGAGCAGTTCTTC. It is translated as CASSLAGGPYNEQFF.

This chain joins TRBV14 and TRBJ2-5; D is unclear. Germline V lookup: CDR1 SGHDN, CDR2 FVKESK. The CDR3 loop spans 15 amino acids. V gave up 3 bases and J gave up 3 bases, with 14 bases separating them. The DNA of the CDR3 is TGTGCCAGCAGCCACCTCTTGCAAGCGAAAGAGACCCAGTACTTC. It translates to CASSHLLQAKETQYF.

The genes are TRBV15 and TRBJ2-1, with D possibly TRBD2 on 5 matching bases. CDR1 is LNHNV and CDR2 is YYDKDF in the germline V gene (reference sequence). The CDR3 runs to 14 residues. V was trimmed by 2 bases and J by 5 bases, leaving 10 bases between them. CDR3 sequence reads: CATSRPLAHNEQFF. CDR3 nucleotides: TGTGCCACCAGCAGACCGCTAGCTCACAATGAGCAGTTCTTC.

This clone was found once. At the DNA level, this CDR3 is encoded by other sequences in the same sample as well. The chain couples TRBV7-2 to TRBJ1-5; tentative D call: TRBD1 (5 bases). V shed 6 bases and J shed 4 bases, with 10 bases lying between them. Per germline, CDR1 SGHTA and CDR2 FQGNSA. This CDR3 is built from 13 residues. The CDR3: CASSLRGNQPQHF. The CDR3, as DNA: TGTGCCAGCAGTCTGAGGGGTAATCAGCCCCAGCATTTT.

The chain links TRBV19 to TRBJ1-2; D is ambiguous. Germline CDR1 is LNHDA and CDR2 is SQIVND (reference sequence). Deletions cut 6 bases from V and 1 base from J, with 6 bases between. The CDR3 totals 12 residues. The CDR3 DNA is TGTGCCAGTAGCTCTCGTAACTATGGCTACACCTTC. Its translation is CASSSRNYGYTF.

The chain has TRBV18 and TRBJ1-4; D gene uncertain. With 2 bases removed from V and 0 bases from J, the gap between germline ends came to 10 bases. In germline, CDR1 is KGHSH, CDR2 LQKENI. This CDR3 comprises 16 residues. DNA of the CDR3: TGTGCCAGCTCACCAGGCGCACAAGCAACTAATGAAAAACTGTTTTTT. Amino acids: CASSPGAQATNEKLFF.

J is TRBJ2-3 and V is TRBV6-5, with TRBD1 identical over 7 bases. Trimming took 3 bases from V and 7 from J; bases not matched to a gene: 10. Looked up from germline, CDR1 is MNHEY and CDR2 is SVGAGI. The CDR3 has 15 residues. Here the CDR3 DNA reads TGTGCCAGCAGTTATAGACAGGGTCGTGCACATACGCAGTATTTT. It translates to CASSYRQGRAHTQYF.

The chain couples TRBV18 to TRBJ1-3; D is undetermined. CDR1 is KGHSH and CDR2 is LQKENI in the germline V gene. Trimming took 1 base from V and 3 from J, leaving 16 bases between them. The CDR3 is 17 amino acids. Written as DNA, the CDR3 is TGTGCCAGCTCACCACTTGACACTGGGGATAGTGGAAACACCATATATTTT. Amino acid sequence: CASSPLDTGDSGNTIYF.